These 10 T cell receptor beta chains share one sample of origin, sequenced in a study of blood T cell repertoires in COVID-19. Generated by immunoSEQ multiplex PCR, the TCRdb table keeps only in-frame clones and is missing some. Of 300,000 or so clones in the sample, around four fifths are singletons; the top ten hold roughly 1.1%. The sequenced sample was peripheral blood. These receptors all come from a woman between 45 and 60 years old with acute or convalescent COVID-19.

The CDR3 loop is CASSWREGEQYF. CDR3 nucleotides: TGTGCCAGCAGTTGGCGGGAAGGGGAGCAGTACTTC. This chain connects TRBV2 to TRBJ2-7; a weak D match, TRBD2 (6 bases). Germline values: CDR1 SNHLY, CDR2 FYNNEI. Trimming removed 5 bases from V and 7 bases from J, with 12 bases in between. The CDR3 contains 12 residues.

The chain recombines TRBV6-5 with TRBJ1-2; TRBD1 agrees at 10 bases. Unmatched junction bases numbered 13, after V lost 11 bases and J lost 7 bases. The CDR3 has 14 amino acids. Germline CDR1 and CDR2: MNHEY and SVGAGI. The CDR3 region has the DNA TGTGCCTCCCTAGAGGGACAGGGGACAATTGGCTACACCTTC. Amino acid sequence: CASLEGQGTIGYTF.

V and J are TRBV12-5 and TRBJ1-5, with D unresolved. CDR3 length equals 13 residues. Germline CDR1 is LGHNT and CDR2 is FRNRAP. V was cut by 2 bases and J by 4 bases, with 6 bases left in between. CDR3 in amino acids: CASGLSQNQPQHF. The CDR3 DNA follows: TGTGCTAGTGGTTTGTCACAAAATCAGCCCCAGCATTTT.

The rearrangement joins TRBV7-2 to TRBJ2-7; tentatively, D is TRBD1 (5 bases). V was trimmed by 7 bases and J by 2 bases, leaving 15 bases between them. CDR3 length: 14 amino acids. The germline V gene encodes CDR1 SGHTA and CDR2 FQGNSA. The CDR3, as DNA: TGTGCCAGCACCCGGGCGGCAGGGACCTACGAGCAGTACTTC. It specifies CASTRAAGTYEQYF.

This sequence joins TRBV27 and TRBJ1-4; TRBD1 is a possible D gene (6 bases). The CDR3 extends over 15 amino acids. Per germline, CDR1 MNHEY and CDR2 SMNVEV (reference sequence). V shed 6 bases and J shed 4 bases, with 15 bases lying between them. The CDR3 sequence is CASRPQGFLNEKLFF. CDR3 nucleotide sequence: TGTGCCAGCAGGCCGCAGGGGTTTCTTAATGAAAAACTGTTTTTT. Filled out from reference TRBV27 and TRBJ1-4, the complete variable domain reads EAQVTQNPRYLITVTGKKLTVTCSQNMNHEYMSWYRQDPGLGLRQIYYSMNVEVTDKGDVPEGYKVSRKEKRNFPLILESPSPNQTSLYFCASRPQGFLNEKLFFGSGTQLSVL.

This clone has more than one count but fewer than ten. This rearrangement joins TRBV19 to TRBJ1-1; the D gene is possibly TRBD1 (5 bases). The CDR3 is made up of 16 amino acids. The germline V and J ends were trimmed by 1 base and 0 bases, with 12 bases remaining between them. The germline gives CDR1 LNHDA, CDR2 SQIVND (reference sequence). CDR3 residues: CASSIGSYRLNTEAFF. In nucleotides, the CDR3 is TGTGCCAGTAGTATAGGATCCTACAGGCTGAACACTGAAGCTTTCTTT. Combining the CDR3 with reference TRBV19 and TRBJ1-1 gives the whole variable domain DGGITQSPKYLFRKEGQNVTLSCEQNLNHDAMYWYRQDPGQGLRLIYYSQIVNDFQKGDIAEGYSVSREKKESFPLTVTSAQKNPTAFYLCASSIGSYRLNTEAFFGQGTRLTVV.

The CDR3 spells CASSQDRRDLYGYTF. The CDR3, as DNA: TGCGCCAGCAGCCAAGATCGGCGGGATCTCTATGGCTACACCTTC. This chain connects TRBV4-1 to TRBJ1-2; the D is unclear. The CDR3 contains 15 residues. V was shortened by 0 bases and J by 4 bases, with 12 bases between the two germline ends. Germline loops: CDR1 MGHRA, CDR2 YSYEKL.

The rearrangement uses TRBV5-1 and TRBJ1-2; 8 bases agree with TRBD1. V lost 0 bases, J lost 4 bases, and 8 bases stayed unmatched. CDR1 is SGHRS and CDR2 is YFSETQ in the germline V gene. The CDR3 spans 16 residues. CDR3 region: CASSLEAGGVSYGYTF. Here the CDR3 DNA reads TGCGCCAGCAGCTTGGAAGCAGGGGGCGTAAGCTATGGCTACACCTTC.

The V call is TRBV29-1, the J call TRBJ1-2; 7 positions agree with TRBD1. J lost 3 bases, V lost 3 bases, and 7 bases had no gene match. Germline V CDR1 and CDR2: SQVTM, ANQGSEA. The CDR3 length is 14 residues. The CDR3 DNA sequence: TGCAGCGTTGACTCTACAGGGGTACACTATGGCTACACCTTC. Protein: CSVDSTGVHYGYTF.

V gene TRBV29-1 combines with J gene TRBJ2-7; TRBD1 matches at 7 bases. Per germline, CDR1 SQVTM and CDR2 ANQGSEA. The CDR3 is 13 residues long. V lost 4 bases, J lost 2 bases, and 5 bases stayed unmatched. The CDR3 DNA reads TGCAGCGTTGTTACAGGGGCGGCCTACGAGCAGTACTTC. This encodes CSVVTGAAYEQYF.